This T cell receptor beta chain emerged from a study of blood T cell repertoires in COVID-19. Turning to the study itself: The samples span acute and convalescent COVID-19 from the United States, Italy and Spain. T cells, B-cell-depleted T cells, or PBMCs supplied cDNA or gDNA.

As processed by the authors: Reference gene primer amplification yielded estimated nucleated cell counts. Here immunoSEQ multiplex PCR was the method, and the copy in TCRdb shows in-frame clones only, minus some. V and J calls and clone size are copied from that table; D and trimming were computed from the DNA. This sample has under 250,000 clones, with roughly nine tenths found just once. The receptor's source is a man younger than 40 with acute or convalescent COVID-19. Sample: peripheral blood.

The CDR3 DNA follows: TGTGCCAGCACTCCTTTGACCGGGGAGCTGTTTTTT. This gives the protein CASTPLTGELFF. The V gene is TRBV2, the J gene TRBJ2-2; no clear D gene. Trimming pared 7 bases from V and 5 bases from J, leaving 8 bases between. Germline-derived CDR1 and CDR2 are SNHLY and FYNNEI. The CDR3 length is 12 residues.